The entry below describes one T cell receptor (beta chain). Trimming cost V 6 bases and J 4 bases, with 18 bases left between them. This CDR3 has 15 amino acids. Germline V gene data show CDR1 as MNHEY and CDR2 as SMNVEV (reference sequence). The sample comes from a study of blood T cell repertoires in COVID-19. Study background: Spain, Italy and the United States supplied samples that represented acute and convalescent COVID-19. T cells, B-cell-depleted T cells, or PBMCs supplied cDNA or gDNA.

Under the authors' procedure: Cell counts per sample came from amplifying reference gene primers. TCRdb's copy holds only in-frame clones and misses some; the assay was immunoSEQ multiplex PCR. V and J calls plus clone size are reproduced from that table; the DNA served to infer D and trimming. The sample has approximately 76,000 clones; roughly 86% are singletons. This clonotype originated in a woman aged 60 to 75 with acute or convalescent COVID-19. The chain couples TRBV27 to TRBJ2-5, with D possibly being TRBD2 (5 bases). The sample comprised peripheral blood. The CDR3 region has the DNA TGTGCCAGCAGCCTTATGTCCGGGGTCCCAGAGACCCAGTACTTC. Its translation: CASSLMSGVPETQYF.